The next 11 T cell receptor beta chains were all read from a single sample in a study of Tregs in tolerant kidney transplant recipients. Sequenced by immunoSEQ multiplex PCR; TCRdb stores in-frame clones only, minus some. This table has approximately 260,000 clones, 80% to 85% appearing once. Sequencing was performed on CD4+ T cells from blood. These receptors all stem from a human donor in good health.

The chain has TRBV5-6 and TRBJ2-1; 9 nucleotides agree with TRBD2. V was clipped by 2 bases and J by 4 bases; unmatched bases: 10. The germline gives CDR1 SGHDT, CDR2 YYEEEE. This CDR3 spans 17 amino acids. The CDR3 DNA reads as TGTGCCAGCAGCTTTCCGGATAGACTAGCGGTGTACAATGAGCAGTTCTTC. Protein: CASSFPDRLAVYNEQFF.

Comment on this clone: The junction shows a germline mismatch at one end, possibly a read error. The V call is TRBV11-2, the J call TRBJ2-2; D call uncertain. The CDR3 is 15 amino acids. CDR1 is SGHAT and CDR2 is FQNNGV in the germline V gene. This chain's CDR3 is CASSLVRSPTWELFF. The CDR3 DNA sequence: TGTGCCAGCAGCTTAGTCCGGAGCCCCACCTGGGAGCTGTTTTTT. The full variable domain, completed using reference TRBV11-2 and TRBJ2-2, is EAGVAQSPRYKIIEKRQSVAFWCNPISGHATLYWYQQILGQGPKLLIQFQNNGVVDDSQLPKDRFSAERLKGVDSTLKIQPAKLEDSAVYLCASSLVRSPTWELFFGEGSRLTVL.

The genes are TRBV18 and TRBJ2-7; 9 bases are shared with TRBD2. This CDR3 has 17 amino acids. With V trimmed by 6 bases and J by 6 bases, 18 bases remained unmatched. Germline CDR1 KGHSH, CDR2 LQKENI. DNA for the CDR3: TGTGCCAGCTCCCTACTCCAAGGGGCTAGCGGGAAGGGCGAGCAGTACTTC. The encoded protein is CASSLLQGASGKGEQYF.

A note on this clone: Other DNA sequences in this sample translate to the same CDR3. This chain's CDR3 is CASSVQGRTDTQYF. The CDR3, as DNA: TGTGCCAGCAGTGTACAGGGTCGGACAGATACGCAGTATTTT. This chain connects TRBV6-1 to TRBJ2-3; D is possibly TRBD1 (6 bases). In germline, CDR1 is MNHNS, CDR2 SASEGT. The CDR3 has 14 residues. Trimming shortened V by 4 bases and J by 3 bases, and 11 bases separated the two germline ends.

Comments on this clone: An end of the junction differs from the germline gene, which may be a read error. The CDR3 protein is CASSQGTGPQHF. The CDR3 nucleotides are TGCGCCAGCAGCCAAGGGACAGGTCCCCAACACTTC. The gene calls are TRBV4-1 and TRBJ2-5, with 7 bases that match TRBD1. Germline loops: CDR1 MGHRA, CDR2 YSYEKL. This CDR3 region has 12 residues.

This chain's CDR3 is CASSHGGAGGPRGDTQYF. In nucleotides, the CDR3 is TGTGCCAGCTCGCACGGTGGAGCGGGGGGGCCGAGAGGAGATACGCAGTATTTT. This chain links TRBV18 with TRBJ2-3; 10 bases line up with TRBD2. Germline lookup yields CDR1 KGHSH and CDR2 LQKENI. This CDR3 has 18 amino acids. Trimming at V came to 6 bases and at J to 5 bases, leaving 17 bases not matched to a gene. Full variable domain (rest looked up from reference TRBV18 and TRBJ2-3): NAGVMQNPRHLVRRRGQEARLRCSPMKGHSHVYWYRQLPEEGLKFMVYLQKENIIDESGMPKERFSAEFPKEGPSILRIQQVVRGDSAAYFCASSHGGAGGPRGDTQYFGPGTRLTVL.

The chain joins TRBV6-5 to TRBJ2-6, with TRBD1 matching 9 bases. From germline, CDR1 is MNHEY and CDR2 SVGAGI. CDR3 length: 16 amino acids. The V and J ends lost 4 bases and 2 bases, in that order; junction bases with no gene match: 3. CDR3 coding DNA: TGTGCCAGCAGTTTTACAGGGGGCGCTGGGGCCAACGTCCTGACTTTC. This codes for CASSFTGGAGANVLTF.

In DNA, the CDR3 is TGTGCCAGCAGCGATCCCCCCACTAGGGAGCAGTACTTC. It is translated as CASSDPPTREQYF. V gene TRBV7-6 combines with J gene TRBJ2-7, with D possibly matching TRBD2 (5 bases). The V and J ends lost 5 bases and 7 bases respectively, with 15 bases between them. The CDR3 has 13 amino acids. Per the germline V gene, CDR1 is SGHVS and CDR2 is FNYEAQ.

This clone was seen a few times. The chain employs TRBV9 and TRBJ2-4; 9 positions match TRBD1. CDR1 SGDLS and CDR2 YYNGEE come from the germline V gene. The CDR3 totals 14 residues. The ends lost 4 bases at V and 9 bases at J; junction bases unmatched: 8. In nucleotides, the CDR3 is TGTGCCAGCAGCCCCGGGACAGGGCTGGGCATTCAGTACTTC. Its translation: CASSPGTGLGIQYF.

This sequence joins TRBV10-2 and TRBJ2-7; D is perhaps TRBD2 (6 bases). Trimming shortened V by 9 bases and J by 1 base, and 16 bases separated the two germline ends. The CDR3 covers 14 residues. Looked up from germline, CDR1 is WSHSY and CDR2 is SAAADI. The CDR3 spells CASTGGAESYEQYF. CDR3 bases: TGCGCCAGTACAGGAGGGGCCGAATCCTACGAGCAGTACTTC.

V is TRBV5-1 and J is TRBJ2-7, with D perhaps matching TRBD2 (5 bases). The germline V gene encodes CDR1 SGHRS and CDR2 YFSETQ. V was pared by 4 bases and J by 3 bases, with 17 bases between. The CDR3 is 15 amino acids. In DNA, the CDR3 is TGCGCCAGCAGCGACGGGCTAGCCTCCTACTACGAGCAGTACTTC. Its protein is CASSDGLASYYEQYF.